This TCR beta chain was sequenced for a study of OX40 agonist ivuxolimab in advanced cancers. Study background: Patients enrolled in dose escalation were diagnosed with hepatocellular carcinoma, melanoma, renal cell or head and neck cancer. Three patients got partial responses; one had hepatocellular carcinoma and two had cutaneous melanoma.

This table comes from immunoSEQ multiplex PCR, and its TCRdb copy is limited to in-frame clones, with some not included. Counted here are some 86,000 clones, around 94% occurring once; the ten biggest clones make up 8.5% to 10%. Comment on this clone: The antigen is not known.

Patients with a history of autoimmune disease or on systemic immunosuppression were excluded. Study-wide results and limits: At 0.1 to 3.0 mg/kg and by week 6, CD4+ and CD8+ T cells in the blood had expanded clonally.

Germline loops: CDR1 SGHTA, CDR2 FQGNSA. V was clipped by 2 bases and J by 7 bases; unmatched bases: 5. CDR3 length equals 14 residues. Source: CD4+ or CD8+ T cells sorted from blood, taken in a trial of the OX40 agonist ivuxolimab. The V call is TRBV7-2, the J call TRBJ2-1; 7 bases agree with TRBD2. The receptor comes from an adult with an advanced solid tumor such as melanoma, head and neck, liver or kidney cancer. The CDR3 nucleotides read TGTGCCAGCAGCTTAATTAAGGGACTAAATGAGCAGTTCTTC. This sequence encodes CASSLIKGLNEQFF.